This T cell receptor (beta chain) was sequenced for a study of OX40 agonist ivuxolimab in advanced cancers. Study as a whole: The study reported partial responses in three patients: one hepatocellular carcinoma, two cutaneous melanoma.

This CDR3 contains 16 residues. With 0 bases removed from V and 5 bases from J, the gap between germline ends came to 15 bases. Germline CDR1 is SGDLS and CDR2 is YYNGEE. Assay used: immunoSEQ multiplex PCR; TCRdb lists only in-frame clones, some missing. The sample carries about 55,000 clones, about nine tenths recorded once. The material was CD4+ or CD8+ T cells sorted from blood, obtained in a trial of the OX40 agonist ivuxolimab. V gene TRBV9 combines with J gene TRBJ2-1; a weak D match, TRBD2 (6 bases). This receptor was taken from an adult with an advanced solid tumor such as melanoma, head and neck, liver or kidney cancer. CDR3 sequence: CASSVALASADNEQFF. CDR3 DNA sequence: TGTGCCAGCAGCGTAGCTCTCGCTAGCGCGGACAATGAGCAGTTCTTC.